This T cell receptor (beta chain) was profiled in a study of blood T cells in healthy people across ages (dated by TCRdb to the mid-2010s). About the study as a whole: In model experiments, roughly one uniquely barcoded TCR beta cDNA molecule per two T cells was captured by template switching. The donors were split into four age groups: young (average 16 years), middle-aged (around 40), aged (approximately 59) and long-lived (under 90). Using the same blood draw, the study looked at two additional independent replicas of 1 million unique cDNA reads for two donors, one aged 18 to 30 and the other aged 80 or older. Donors of different ages were randomly distributed across sequencing lanes to avoid experimental bias. Using deep sequencing normalized with unique cDNA molecular identifiers, the study measured how TCR beta repertoire diversity changes with age.

In its sample, this clonotype was seen once. It lacks a known antigen. Per-base qualities were not stored, and no clone one base away is much larger. Broad study findings and their caveats: Donor CMV infection status was unknown, potentially confounding age-related changes in expanded clonotypes. Bulk unsorted PBMC profiling prevented conclusive comparison of naive and antigen-experienced compartments. Observed TCR beta diversity correlated strongly with the percentage of naive T cells measured by flow cytometry. Total diversity estimates from one million sequenced T cells were considered lower bounds and underestimates. Compared with the aged group, the long-lived group had more naive CD4+ T cells, fewer expanded clones and increased TCR diversity, suggesting age selection. Observed TCR beta diversity per million T cells fell roughly linearly with age, and a significant reduction was already apparent by age roughly 40.

The receptor library was made with 5' RACE. Sequencing used an Illumina HiSeq 2500. A second PCR of roughly 6 to 11 cycles was run with a J-beta primer mix and a sample-barcoded 5' primer. A template-switch 5' adaptor carrying 12 random nucleotides introduced a unique molecular identifier onto each TCR beta cDNA molecule. Each sample yielded at least 2.5 million CDR3-containing paired-end reads. First-strand cDNA was synthesized from all RNA with the Mint cDNA synthesis kit, primed by a TRBC-specific oligonucleotide. Following uracil-DNA glycosylase treatment, all cDNA underwent a first 18-cycle PCR with the universal primers M1SS and BC2_uni_R. The study's own analysis went as follows. For normalization, 1 million high-quality reads, each with a distinct molecular identifier, were randomly selected from each sample. Instead of being binned into consensus sequences, reads that shared molecular identifiers were thrown out. MiTCR, run with a Q25 quality threshold and the strictest error-elimination algorithm, handled CDR3 identification, clonotype clustering and error correction. A nonparametric unseen species model with Euler transformation was used to estimate lower-bound total TCR beta diversity. The public reads were quality trimmed at Q25 with fastp and then assembled into clones with MiXCR by TCRdb, keeping productive beta chains. Rows with a matching CDR3 protein are joined into one entry that keeps the most common DNA and genes. These V and J calls derive from TCRdb rather than the authors' analysis. Here the sample has about 1.4 million distinct CDR3 sequences; roughly 64% occur a single time. The ten largest clones represent under 8.5% of the sample.

The CDR3 has 17 amino acids, counting the end cysteine and phenylalanine. The entry retains the CDR3 DNA only, 51 bases that are in frame from base 1. For this chain, trimming is 5 bases at the V end and 3 bases at the J end, and the number of junction bases without a gene match is 7. The germline V gene (reference sequence) sets CDR1 to SEHNR and CDR2 to FQNEAQ. Systemically healthy Caucasian individuals from Russia, around 38 in total and aged about 6 to 90 years, were included as donors. Ten milliliters of peripheral blood were drawn from each donor into EDTA-treated Vacutainer tubes. Ficoll-Paque density-gradient centrifugation was used to isolate PBMCs, with at least 6.5 million per sample. Trizol reagent was used to extract total RNA from the PBMCs, yielding at least 5 micrograms per sample. Naive CD45RAhigh/CD27high T cell percentages were measured by flow cytometry on a PBMC aliquot from every donor.

The rearrangement joined TRBV7-9 to TRBJ2-1; a stretch of 13 junction bases matches TRBD2. The sequence came from a young man in good health. The specimen sequenced was blood. The sequenced DNA is TGTGCCAGCAGCGCCCGACTAGCGGGGGGAGTCTACAATGAGCAGTTCTTC. It translates as CASSARLAGGVYNEQFF.